These T cell receptor beta chains were read from a single sample in a study of T-cell memory formation after mild COVID-19. TCRdb reprocessed the 5' RACE reads via MiXCR and lists one record per CDR3 protein. The sample yields tens of thousands of distinct CDR3 sequences, more than 13% seen once. The sample taken for sequencing was PBMCs or a T cell subset sorted from them (not recorded which). These receptors originate from a man younger than 35 who had mild COVID-19 (a few samples of this study predate the infection). Cell type and time point are not known. The CDR3 runs from the conserved cysteine through the conserved F or W. The D gene is left open where the match is weak. The size field is filled for only some rows; it gives once, few, many or a size class.

d_gene,v_gene,abundance,j_gene,CDR3aa,CDR3nt
-,TRBV20-1,few,TRBJ2-1,CSAWASDTYNEQFF,TGCAGTGCTTGGGCTAGTGACACTTACAATGAGCAGTTCTTC
TRBD1,TRBV7-6,-,TRBJ1-4,CASSLEGDSNEKLFF,TGTGCCAGCAGCTTAGAAGGGGACAGTAATGAAAAACTGTTTTTT
-,TRBV4-1,-,TRBJ1-4,CASSHGRQVNEKLFF,TGCGCCAGCAGCCACGGACGACAGGTTAATGAAAAACTGTTTTTT
-,TRBV15,-,TRBJ1-5,CATTQVGGHQPQHF,TGTGCCACCACCCAAGTAGGGGGTCACCAGCCCCAGCATTTT
TRBD2,TRBV7-3,-,TRBJ2-3,CASSLTGLATDTQYF,TGTGCCAGCAGCTTAACGGGACTAGCAACAGATACGCAGTATTTT
-,TRBV6-6,few,TRBJ2-7,CASSYRDTRSHF,TGTGCCAGCAGTTACCGGGACACGCGCTCACACTTC
-,TRBV27,-,TRBJ2-3,CASSLQGSGSHTDTQYF,TGTGCCAGCAGTTTACAGGGATCTGGGTCCCACACAGATACGCAGTATTTT
-,TRBV11-2,-,TRBJ2-6,CASSLVAPPYVLTF,TGTGCCAGCAGCTTAGTGGCCCCCCCTTACGTCCTGACTTTC
-,TRBV2,few,TRBJ2-3,CASSEPERAYNTQYF,TGTGCCAGCAGTGAACCGGAACGGGCCTATAATACGCAGTATTTT
-,TRBV14,few,TRBJ2-5,CASSQENWDIPRRYF,TGTGCCAGCAGCCAAGAAAATTGGGACATCCCCCGTCGGTACTTC
-,TRBV7-2,-,TRBJ1-2,CASSETTNYGYTF,TGTGCCAGCAGCGAGACAACTAACTATGGCTACACCTTC
-,TRBV5-6,many,TRBJ2-4,CASSAMENIQYF,TGTGCCAGCAGCGCAATGGAAAACATTCAGTACTTC
TRBD2,TRBV5-1,few,TRBJ2-1,CASSPTGTSANEQFF,TGCGCCAGCAGCCCGACCGGGACTAGCGCGAATGAGCAGTTCTTC
-,TRBV5-1,many,TRBJ1-6,CASSLYGYSNSPLHF,TGCGCCAGCAGCCTGTATGGATATTCGAATTCACCCCTCCACTTT
-,TRBV7-9,-,TRBJ2-1,CASSLQGFQRGYNEQFF,TGTGCCAGCAGCTTGCAGGGGTTCCAGCGGGGCTACAATGAGCAGTTCTTC
TRBD2,TRBV4-1,few,TRBJ2-1,CASSQDAGSGGRGQFF,TGCGCCAGCAGCCAAGACGCAGGTAGCGGGGGAAGAGGGCAGTTCTTC
-,TRBV6-6,-,TRBJ1-5,CASSLGTAYQPQHF,TGTGCCAGCAGCCTTGGGACGGCGTATCAGCCCCAGCATTTT
TRBD2,TRBV29-1,few,TRBJ2-2,CSVGVGLPNTGELFF,TGCAGCGTTGGGGTGGGACTACCGAACACCGGGGAGCTGTTTTTT
TRBD2,TRBV5-5,-,TRBJ2-6,CASSLPSGGAPGANVLTF,TGTGCCAGCAGCTTGCCTAGCGGGGGGGCACCTGGGGCCAACGTCCTGACTTTC
TRBD2,TRBV7-9,-,TRBJ2-1,CASTPTTLLAGFNEQFF,TGTGCCAGCACTCCCACGACCCTCCTAGCGGGGTTTAATGAGCAGTTCTTC
-,TRBV4-1,few,TRBJ1-4,CASSQGAGLNEKLFF,TGCGCCAGCAGCCAAGGGGCAGGGCTTAATGAAAAACTGTTTTTT
-,TRBV6-2/TRBV6-3,few,TRBJ1-1,CASSWTEVNTEAFF,TGTGCCAGCAGTTGGACAGAGGTGAACACTGAAGCTTTCTTT
-,TRBV19,few,TRBJ1-5,CASTETGLNQPQHF,TGTGCCAGTACCGAAACAGGGCTAAATCAGCCCCAGCATTTT
TRBD1,TRBV7-2,-,TRBJ2-7,CASSLPGQGVNEQYF,TGTGCCAGCAGCTTACCGGGACAGGGAGTAAACGAGCAGTACTTC
-,TRBV12-5,few,TRBJ2-7,CASGPSGQTLFYEQYF,TGTGCTAGTGGTCCCTCTGGACAGACACTATTTTACGAGCAGTACTTC
-,TRBV9,few,TRBJ2-2,CASSGTLGELFF,TGTGCCAGCAGCGGTACCCTCGGGGAGCTGTTTTTT
TRBD2,TRBV28,few,TRBJ2-1,CASSLPGLAGTSSYNEQFF,TGTGCCAGCAGCCTACCGGGACTAGCGGGGACGAGCTCCTACAATGAGCAGTTCTTC
-,TRBV25-1,-,TRBJ1-1,CASSESGGTNFEAFF,TGTGCCAGCAGTGAATCGGGGGGCACCAATTTTGAAGCTTTCTTT
-,TRBV4-3,-,TRBJ2-5,CASSQDGQTQYF,TGCGCCAGCAGCCAAGATGGGCAGACCCAGTACTTC
TRBD2,TRBV4-3,few,TRBJ2-5,CASSQVFRLAGSETQYF,TGCGCCAGCAGCCAAGTGTTCAGACTAGCGGGGTCGGAGACCCAGTACTTC
-,TRBV12-5,few,TRBJ2-3,CASGLSMAGGLGTDTQYF,TGTGCTAGTGGTTTGTCAATGGCTGGGGGCCTCGGCACAGATACGCAGTATTTT
-,TRBV4-2,many,TRBJ2-1,CASSHPTGYNEQFF,TGTGCCAGCAGCCATCCCACAGGGTACAATGAGCAGTTCTTC
-,TRBV7-9,few,TRBJ2-2,CAIDPIPGNTGELFF,TGTGCCATAGACCCGATACCCGGGAACACCGGGGAGCTGTTTTTT
-,TRBV13,few,TRBJ2-1,CASSLRSTGTPILQGQFF,TGTGCCAGCAGCCTGAGAAGCACGGGGACCCCAATATTACAGGGGCAGTTCTTC
-,TRBV5-1,few,TRBJ2-5,CASSLIALRDSIETQYF,TGCGCCAGCAGCTTGATCGCTCTCCGTGACTCTATAGAGACCCAGTACTTC
-,TRBV24-1,-,TRBJ1-1,CASTTENMNTEAFF,TGTGCCTCCACCACAGAAAATATGAACACTGAAGCTTTCTTT
-,TRBV7-6,-,TRBJ2-2,CATQVAPNTGELFF,TGTGCCACCCAAGTTGCGCCGAACACCGGGGAGCTGTTTTTT
-,TRBV29-1,many,TRBJ2-3,CSVVGTNTDTQYF,TGCAGCGTTGTGGGGACCAACACAGATACGCAGTATTTT
TRBD1,TRBV7-9,few,TRBJ1-2,CASSLGQGHYGYTF,TGTGCCAGCAGCCTCGGACAGGGCCACTATGGCTACACCTTC
-,TRBV6-6,many,TRBJ2-6,CASSYSGDSGANVLTF,TGTGCCAGCAGTTACTCGGGGGACTCTGGGGCCAACGTCCTGACTTTC
-,TRBV7-6,few,TRBJ2-1,CASSSNRYEQFF,TGTGCCAGCAGCTCCAACCGGTATGAGCAGTTCTTC
-,TRBV5-1,-,TRBJ2-3,CASSGFTDTQYF,TGCGCCAGCAGCGGCTTCACAGATACGCAGTATTTT
TRBD2,TRBV7-2,few,TRBJ2-2,CASSLAILAGGPHTGELFF,TGTGCCAGCAGCTTAGCGATTCTAGCGGGGGGGCCGCACACCGGGGAGCTGTTTTTT
-,TRBV7-9,-,TRBJ2-2,CASSSLRRGSGELFF,TGTGCCAGCAGCTCATTACGTAGGGGCTCCGGGGAGCTGTTTTTT
TRBD2,TRBV20-1,many,TRBJ2-1,CSARAGAAGGSYNEQFF,TGCAGTGCTAGAGCCGGAGCGGCGGGGGGCTCCTACAATGAGCAGTTCTTC
-,TRBV7-6,-,TRBJ2-3,CASSLNPDTQYF,TGTGCCAGCAGCTTAAATCCGGATACGCAGTATTTT
-,TRBV7-9,few,TRBJ2-5,CASSRPQGPQETQYF,TGTGCCAGCAGCCGCCCACAGGGCCCTCAAGAGACCCAGTACTTC
-,TRBV6-6,few,TRBJ1-4,CASSYSQSLNEKLFF,TGTGCCAGCAGTTACTCACAGAGCCTTAATGAAAAACTGTTTTTT
TRBD2,TRBV9,few,TRBJ2-1,CASSVISGAYNEQFF,TGTGCCAGCAGCGTAATAAGCGGGGCCTACAATGAGCAGTTCTTC
-,TRBV13,-,TRBJ2-2,CASSSSLTNTGELFF,TGTGCCAGCAGCTCTTCGTTAACGAACACCGGGGAGCTGTTTTTT
-,TRBV3-1,-,TRBJ2-3,CASSQYSSDTQYF,TGTGCCAGCAGCCAATACTCTAGTGATACGCAGTATTTT
TRBD1,TRBV2,-,TRBJ2-1,CASITGTAYNEQFF,TGTGCCAGCATAACCGGGACAGCCTACAATGAGCAGTTCTTC